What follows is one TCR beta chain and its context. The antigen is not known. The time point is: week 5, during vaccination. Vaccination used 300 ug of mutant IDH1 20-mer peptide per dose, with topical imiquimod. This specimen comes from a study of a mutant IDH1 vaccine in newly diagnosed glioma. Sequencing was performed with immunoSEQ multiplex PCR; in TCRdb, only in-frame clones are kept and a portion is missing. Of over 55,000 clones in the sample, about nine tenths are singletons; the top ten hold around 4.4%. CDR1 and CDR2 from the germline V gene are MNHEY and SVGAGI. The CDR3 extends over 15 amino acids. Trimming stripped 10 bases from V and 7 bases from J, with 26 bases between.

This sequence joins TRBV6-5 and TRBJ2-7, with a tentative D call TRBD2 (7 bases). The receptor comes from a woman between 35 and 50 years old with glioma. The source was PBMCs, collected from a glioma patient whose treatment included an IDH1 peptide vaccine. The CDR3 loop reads CATTPWAGAPGEQYF. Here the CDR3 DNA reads TGTGCCACCACCCCGTGGGCGGGGGCCCCGGGGGAGCAGTACTTC.